This T cell receptor (beta chain) was found in a study of blood T cell repertoires in COVID-19. The overall study: Italy, Spain and the United States were the sources of the convalescent and acute COVID-19 samples.

Germline values: CDR1 SGHRS, CDR2 YFSETQ. CDR3 length: 15 residues. Trimming shortened V by 7 bases and J by 5 bases, and 21 bases separated the two germline ends. The table came from immunoSEQ multiplex PCR; TCRdb's copy has only in-frame clones and leaves some out. The table has roughly 62,000 clones, nearly 80% seen once. The chain recombines TRBV5-1 with TRBJ2-5; the D gene is possibly TRBD2 (7 bases). This TCR was recovered from a human donor in a cohort sampled during active COVID-19. Material: peripheral blood. CDR3 sequence reads: CASSPGGQPIETQYF. CDR3 coding DNA: TGCGCCAGCTCTCCGGGAGGACAGCCTATCGAGACCCAGTACTTC.